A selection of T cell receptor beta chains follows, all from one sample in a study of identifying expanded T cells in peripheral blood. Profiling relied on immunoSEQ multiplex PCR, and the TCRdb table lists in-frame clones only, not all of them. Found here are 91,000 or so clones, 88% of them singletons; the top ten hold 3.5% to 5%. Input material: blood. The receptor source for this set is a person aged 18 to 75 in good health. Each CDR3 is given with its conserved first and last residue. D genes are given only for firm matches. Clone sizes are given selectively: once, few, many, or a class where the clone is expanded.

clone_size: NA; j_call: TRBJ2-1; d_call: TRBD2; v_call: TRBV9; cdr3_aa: CASSGRLAGGRNNEQFF; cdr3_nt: TGTGCCAGCAGCGGGAGACTAGCGGGAGGTAGAAATAATGAGCAGTTCTTC
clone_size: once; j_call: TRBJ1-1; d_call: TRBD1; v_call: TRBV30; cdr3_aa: CAWRDRGWSEAFF; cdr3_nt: TGTGCCTGGAGGGACAGGGGGTGGAGTGAAGCTTTCTTT
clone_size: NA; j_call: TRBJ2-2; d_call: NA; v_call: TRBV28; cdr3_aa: CASSLGRGELFF; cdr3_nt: TGTGCCAGCAGTTTAGGGCGCGGGGAGCTGTTTTTT
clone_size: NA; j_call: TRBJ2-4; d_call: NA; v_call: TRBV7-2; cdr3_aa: CASSLTLGPNIQYF; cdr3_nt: TGTGCCAGCAGCTTAACTCTCGGACCAAACATTCAGTACTTC
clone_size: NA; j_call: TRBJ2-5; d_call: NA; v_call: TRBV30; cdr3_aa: CAFGWRDETQYF; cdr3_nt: TGTGCCTTTGGATGGAGAGATGAGACCCAGTACTTC
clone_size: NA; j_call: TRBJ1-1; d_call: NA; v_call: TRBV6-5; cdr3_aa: CASSRDTSEAFF; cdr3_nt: TGTGCCAGCAGCCGGGACACTTCTGAAGCTTTCTTT
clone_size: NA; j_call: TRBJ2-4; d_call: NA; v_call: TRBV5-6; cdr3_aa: CASSYPTGNIQYF; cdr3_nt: TGTGCCAGCAGCTATCCTACAGGGAACATTCAGTACTTC
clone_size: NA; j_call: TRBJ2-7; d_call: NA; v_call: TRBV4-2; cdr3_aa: CASSQSDYEQYF; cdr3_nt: TGTGCCAGCAGCCAATCGGACTACGAGCAGTACTTC
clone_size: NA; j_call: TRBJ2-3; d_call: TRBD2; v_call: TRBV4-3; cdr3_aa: CASTQIQLAGPKDTQYF; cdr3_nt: TGCGCCAGCACCCAGATCCAACTAGCGGGGCCCAAGGATACGCAGTATTTT
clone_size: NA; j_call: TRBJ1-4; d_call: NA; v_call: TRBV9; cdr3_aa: CASSVDRVNEKLFF; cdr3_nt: TGTGCCAGCAGCGTAGACAGGGTCAATGAAAAACTGTTTTTT
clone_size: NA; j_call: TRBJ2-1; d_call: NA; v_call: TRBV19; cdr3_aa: CASSITLGRDRNNEQFF; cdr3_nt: TGTGCCAGTAGTATAACCCTCGGGAGGGACAGAAACAATGAGCAGTTCTTC
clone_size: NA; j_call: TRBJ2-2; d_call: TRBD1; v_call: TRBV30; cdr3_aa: CAWSVPDRGPGELFF; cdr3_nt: TGTGCCTGGAGTGTACCCGACAGGGGGCCCGGGGAGCTGTTTTTT
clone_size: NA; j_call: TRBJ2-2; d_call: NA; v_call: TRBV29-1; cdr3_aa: CSVVDTITGELFF; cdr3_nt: TGCAGCGTTGTGGACACAATCACCGGGGAGCTGTTTTTT
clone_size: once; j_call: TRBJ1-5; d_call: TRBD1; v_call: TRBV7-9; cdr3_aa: CASNPGTGDQPQHF; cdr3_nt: TGTGCCAGCAACCCCGGGACAGGGGATCAGCCCCAGCATTTT
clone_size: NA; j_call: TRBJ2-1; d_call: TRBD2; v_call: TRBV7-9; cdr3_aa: CASSSPRKREGPYNEQFF; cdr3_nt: TGTGCCAGCAGCTCCCCTCGGAAGCGGGAGGGCCCCTACAATGAGCAGTTCTTC
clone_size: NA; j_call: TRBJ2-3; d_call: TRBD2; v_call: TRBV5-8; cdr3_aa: CASSLVPGGRTDTQYF; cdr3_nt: TGTGCCAGCAGCTTGGTACCGGGGGGGCGGACAGATACGCAGTATTTT
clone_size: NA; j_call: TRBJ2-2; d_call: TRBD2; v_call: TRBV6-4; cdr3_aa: CASSAGGSTGELFF; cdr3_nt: TGTGCCAGCAGTGCGGGCGGGAGCACCGGGGAGCTGTTTTTT
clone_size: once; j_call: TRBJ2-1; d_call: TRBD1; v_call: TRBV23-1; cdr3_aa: CASSRQGLAYNEQFF; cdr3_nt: TGCGCCAGCAGTCGACAGGGGCTGGCCTACAATGAGCAGTTCTTC
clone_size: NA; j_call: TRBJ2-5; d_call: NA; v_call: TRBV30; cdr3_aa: CAWSAGPQETQYF; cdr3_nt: TGTGCCTGGAGTGCAGGGCCCCAAGAGACCCAGTACTTC
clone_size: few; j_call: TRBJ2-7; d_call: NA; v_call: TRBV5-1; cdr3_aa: CASSSSPGLSYEQYF; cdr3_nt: TGCGCCAGCAGCTCAAGTCCGGGACTCTCCTACGAGCAGTACTTC
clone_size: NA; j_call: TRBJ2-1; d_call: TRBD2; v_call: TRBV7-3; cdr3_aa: CASSPSRGEWYEQFF; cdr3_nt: TGTGCCAGCAGCCCAAGCCGGGGGGAGTGGTATGAGCAGTTCTTC
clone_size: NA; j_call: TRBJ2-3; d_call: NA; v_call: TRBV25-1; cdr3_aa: CASSERPAAADTQYF; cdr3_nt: TGTGCCAGCAGTGAAAGGCCGGCGGCTGCAGATACGCAGTATTTT
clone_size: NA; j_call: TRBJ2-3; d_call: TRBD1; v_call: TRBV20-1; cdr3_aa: CSAGTGLKVF; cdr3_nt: TGCAGTGCTGGGACAGGCCTCAAGGTTTTT
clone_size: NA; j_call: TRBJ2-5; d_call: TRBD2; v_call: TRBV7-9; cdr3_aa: CASRGSGASGEETQYF; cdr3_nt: TGTGCCAGCAGGGGAAGTGGGGCTAGCGGGGAAGAGACCCAGTACTTC
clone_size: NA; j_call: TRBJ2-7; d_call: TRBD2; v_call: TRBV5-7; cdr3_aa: CASKQGARGTSGREEEQYF; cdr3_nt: TGTGCCAGCAAGCAGGGGGCGCGGGGAACTAGCGGGAGGGAAGAAGAGCAGTACTTC
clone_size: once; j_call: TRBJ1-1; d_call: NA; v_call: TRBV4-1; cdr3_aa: CASSQGRATEAFF; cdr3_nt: TGCGCCAGCAGCCAAGGGCGGGCCACTGAAGCTTTCTTT
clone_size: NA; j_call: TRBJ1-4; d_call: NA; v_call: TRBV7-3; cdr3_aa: CASSLSGATNEKLFF; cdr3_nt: TGTGCCAGCAGCTTATCGGGAGCAACTAATGAAAAACTGTTTTTT
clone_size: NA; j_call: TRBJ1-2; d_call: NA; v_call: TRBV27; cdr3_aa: CASSGAFGYTF; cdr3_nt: TGTGCCAGCAGTGGGGCGTTTGGCTACACCTTC
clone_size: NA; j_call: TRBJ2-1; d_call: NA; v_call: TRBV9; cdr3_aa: CASSVEGNEQFF; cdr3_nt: TGTGCCAGCAGCGTAGAAGGGAATGAGCAGTTCTTC
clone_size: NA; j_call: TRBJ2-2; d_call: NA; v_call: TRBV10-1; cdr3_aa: CASSDWSGELFF; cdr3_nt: TGCGCCAGCAGTGACTGGTCCGGGGAGCTGTTTTTT
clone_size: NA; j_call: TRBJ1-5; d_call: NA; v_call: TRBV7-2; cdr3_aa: CASSLAGQPQHF; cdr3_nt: TGTGCCAGCAGCTTAGCCGGACAGCCCCAGCATTTT
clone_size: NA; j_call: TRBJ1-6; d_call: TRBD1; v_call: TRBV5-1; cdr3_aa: CASSTGTGFSYNSPLHF; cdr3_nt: TGCGCCAGCAGCACCGGGACAGGGTTTTCCTATAATTCACCCCTCCACTTT
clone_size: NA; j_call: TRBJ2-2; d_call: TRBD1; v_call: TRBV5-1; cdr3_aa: CASSSGQVTGELFF; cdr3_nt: TGCGCCAGCAGCTCCGGACAGGTCACCGGGGAGCTGTTTTTT
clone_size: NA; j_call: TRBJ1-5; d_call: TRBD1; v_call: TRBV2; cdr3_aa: CASSEEGQLNQPQHF; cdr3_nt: TGTGCCAGCAGTGAAGAGGGACAGCTAAATCAGCCCCAGCATTTT
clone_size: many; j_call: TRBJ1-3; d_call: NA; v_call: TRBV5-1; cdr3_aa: CASGQGNTIYF; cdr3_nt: TGCGCCAGCGGACAGGGAAACACCATATATTTT
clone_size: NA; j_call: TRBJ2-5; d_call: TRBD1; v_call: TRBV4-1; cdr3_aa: CASSQGDRDQETQYF; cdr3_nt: TGCGCCAGCAGCCAAGGGGACAGAGACCAAGAGACCCAGTACTTC
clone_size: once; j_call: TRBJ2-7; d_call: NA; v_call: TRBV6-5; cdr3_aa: CASSYSQGRSDEQYF; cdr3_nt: TGTGCCAGCAGTTACTCACAGGGGAGGTCGGACGAGCAGTACTTC
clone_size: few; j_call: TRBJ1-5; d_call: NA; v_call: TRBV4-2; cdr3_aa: CASSQETVYNQPQHF; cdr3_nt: TGTGCCAGCAGCCAAGAAACGGTCTACAATCAGCCCCAGCATTTT
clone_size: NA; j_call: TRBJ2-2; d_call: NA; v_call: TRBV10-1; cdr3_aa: CASSEQLWNTGELFF; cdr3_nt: TGCGCCAGCAGCGAGCAGTTATGGAACACCGGGGAGCTGTTTTTT
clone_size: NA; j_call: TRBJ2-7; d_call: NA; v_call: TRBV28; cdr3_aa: CASSRRGNSYEQYF; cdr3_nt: TGTGCCAGCAGTCGACGGGGGAACTCCTACGAGCAGTACTTC
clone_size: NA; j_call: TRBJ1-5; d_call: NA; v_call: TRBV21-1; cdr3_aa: CASRNTALYSNQPQHF; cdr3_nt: TGTGCCAGCAGAAACACTGCCCTATATAGCAATCAGCCCCAGCATTTT
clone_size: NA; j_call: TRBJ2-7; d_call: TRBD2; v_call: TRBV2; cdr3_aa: CASIPFPGTSSYEQYF; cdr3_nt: TGTGCCAGCATCCCGTTCCCCGGGACTAGCTCCTACGAGCAGTACTTC
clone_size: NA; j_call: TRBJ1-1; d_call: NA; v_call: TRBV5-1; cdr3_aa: CASSTGQPNTEAFF; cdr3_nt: TGCGCCAGCAGCACCGGCCAGCCGAACACTGAAGCTTTCTTT
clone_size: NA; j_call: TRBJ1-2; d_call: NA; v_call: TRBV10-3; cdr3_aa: CAISVQDNYGYTF; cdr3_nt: TGTGCCATCAGTGTGCAGGACAACTATGGCTACACCTTC
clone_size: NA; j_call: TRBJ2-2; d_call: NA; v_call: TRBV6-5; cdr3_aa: CASRSGFPGELFF; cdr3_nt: TGTGCCAGCAGGTCAGGGTTTCCCGGGGAGCTGTTTTTT
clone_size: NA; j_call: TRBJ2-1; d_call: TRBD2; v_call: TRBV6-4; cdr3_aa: CASSELAGEGNEQFF; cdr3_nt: TGTGCCAGCAGTGAGCTAGCGGGAGAGGGCAATGAGCAGTTCTTC
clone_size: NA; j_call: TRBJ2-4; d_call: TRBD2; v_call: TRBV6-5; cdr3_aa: CASRSEVAGIQYF; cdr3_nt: TGTGCCAGCAGGTCCGAGGTAGCGGGGATTCAGTACTTC
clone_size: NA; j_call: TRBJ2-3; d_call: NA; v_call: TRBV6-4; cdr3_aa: CASSEGSASTDTQYF; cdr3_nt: TGTGCCAGCAGTGAGGGTTCAGCTAGCACAGATACGCAGTATTTT